This is a list of T cell receptor beta chains from one sample in a study of blood T cell repertoires in COVID-19. The repertoire was sequenced with immunoSEQ multiplex PCR; TCRdb's copy has only in-frame clones and lacks some. The table has some 87,000 clones, approximately 86% seen once. The source material was peripheral blood. The receptors were gathered from a woman aged 65 to 85 with active or convalescent COVID-19. CDR3s include the opening cysteine and the closing phenylalanine or tryptophan. A D gene is named only where the DNA matches it firmly. Clone size is given for some rows only: seen once, a few or many times, or a class if the clone is expanded.

clone size | D gene | J gene | V gene | CDR3 protein | CDR3 DNA
once | NA | TRBJ1-4 | TRBV27 | CWRSSYEKLFF | TGCTGGAGAAGCTCTTATGAAAAACTGTTTTTT
NA | TRBD1 | TRBJ1-3 | TRBV28 | CASSTHGDRGFVTIYF | TGTGCCAGCAGTACACACGGGGACAGGGGGTTTGTCACCATATATTTT
NA | TRBD1 | TRBJ2-7 | TRBV2 | CARGGTGSNEQYF | TGTGCCAGGGGAGGGACAGGGTCCAACGAGCAGTACTTC
NA | TRBD2 | TRBJ2-7 | TRBV6-5 | CASSYARLAGYEQYF | TGTGCCAGCAGTTACGCAAGACTAGCGGGATACGAGCAGTACTTC
NA | TRBD1 | TRBJ1-5 | TRBV28 | CASGQGNQPQHF | TGTGCCAGCGGACAGGGCAATCAGCCCCAGCATTTT
NA | TRBD1 | TRBJ1-5 | TRBV2 | CASKGQELQPQHF | TGTGCCAGCAAGGGACAGGAGCTTCAGCCCCAGCATTTT
NA | NA | TRBJ1-2 | TRBV5-4 | CASIGPISGYTF | TGTGCCAGCATTGGGCCTATAAGTGGCTACACCTTC
NA | TRBD2 | TRBJ2-7 | TRBV7-2 | CASSLGRGGTHEQYF | TGTGCCAGCAGCTTAGGTCGCGGGGGGACCCACGAGCAGTACTTC
once | NA | TRBJ1-2 | TRBV18 | CASSPPSRSDYGYTF | TGTGCCAGCTCACCACCGTCCAGGTCCGACTATGGCTACACCTTC
many | NA | TRBJ2-5 | TRBV9 | CASSEQLGVRETQYF | TGTGCCAGCAGCGAACAGTTAGGGGTCAGAGAGACCCAGTACTTC